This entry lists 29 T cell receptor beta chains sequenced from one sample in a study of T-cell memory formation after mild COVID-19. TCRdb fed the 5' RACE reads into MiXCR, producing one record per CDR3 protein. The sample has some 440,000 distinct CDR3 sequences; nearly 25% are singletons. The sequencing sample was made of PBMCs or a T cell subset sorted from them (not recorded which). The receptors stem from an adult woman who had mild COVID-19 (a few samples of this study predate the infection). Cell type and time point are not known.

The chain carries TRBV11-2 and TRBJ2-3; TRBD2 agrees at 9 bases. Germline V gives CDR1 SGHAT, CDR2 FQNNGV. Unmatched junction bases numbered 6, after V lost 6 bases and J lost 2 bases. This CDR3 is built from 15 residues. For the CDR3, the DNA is TGTGCCAGCAGTTCGCGGGGGGGGAACACAGATACGCAGTATTTT. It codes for CASSSRGGNTDTQYF.

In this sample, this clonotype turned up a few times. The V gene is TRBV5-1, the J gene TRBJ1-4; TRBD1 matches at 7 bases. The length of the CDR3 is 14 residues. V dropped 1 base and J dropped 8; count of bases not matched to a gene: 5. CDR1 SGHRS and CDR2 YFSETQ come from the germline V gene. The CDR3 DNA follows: TGCGCCAGCAGCTTGCGCGACAGGGCAGAAAAACTGTTTTTT. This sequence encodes CASSLRDRAEKLFF.

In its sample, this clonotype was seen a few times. The CDR3 loop reads CSALTGLAAYEQYF. CDR3 nucleotide sequence: TGCAGTGCGCTAACGGGACTAGCGGCCTACGAGCAGTACTTC. V gene TRBV20-1 combines with J gene TRBJ2-7; 11 bases line up with TRBD2. Germline CDR1 reads DFQATT; CDR2 reads SNEGSKA (reference sequence). CDR3 length: 14 residues. Germline trimming cut 6 bases from V and 2 bases from J; bases unmatched to any gene: 6.

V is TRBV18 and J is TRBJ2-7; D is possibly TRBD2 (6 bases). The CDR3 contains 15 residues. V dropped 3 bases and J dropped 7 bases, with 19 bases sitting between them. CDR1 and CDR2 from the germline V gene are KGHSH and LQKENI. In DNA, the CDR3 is TGTGCCAGCTCACCGACCGGACGGGGACTCAAGGAGCAGTACTTC. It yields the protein CASSPTGRGLKEQYF.

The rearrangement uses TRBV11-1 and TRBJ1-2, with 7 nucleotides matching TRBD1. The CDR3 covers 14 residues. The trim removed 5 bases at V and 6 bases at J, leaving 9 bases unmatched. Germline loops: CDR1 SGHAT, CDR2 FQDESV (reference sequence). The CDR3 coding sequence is TGTGCCAGCAGCCTCTTCGGACAGGCGGATGGCTACACCTTC. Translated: CASSLFGQADGYTF. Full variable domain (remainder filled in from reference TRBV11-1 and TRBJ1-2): EAEVAQSPRYKITEKSQAVAFWCDPISGHATLYWYRQILGQGPELLVQFQDESVVDDSQLPKDRFSAERLKGVDSTLKIQPAELGDSAMYLCASSLFGQADGYTFGSGTRLTVV.

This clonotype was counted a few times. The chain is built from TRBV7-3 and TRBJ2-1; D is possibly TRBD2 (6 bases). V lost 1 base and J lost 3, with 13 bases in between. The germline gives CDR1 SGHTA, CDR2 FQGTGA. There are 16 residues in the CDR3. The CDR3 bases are TGTGCCAGCAGCTTAAATGGCGGGGTTGGCTACAATGAGCAGTTCTTC. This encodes CASSLNGGVGYNEQFF.

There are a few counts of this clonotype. CDR3 loop: CASSSGVTQYF. The CDR3 DNA reads as TGTGCCAGCAGTTCCGGTGTGACCCAGTACTTC. The chain recombines TRBV12-3 or TRBV12-4 with TRBJ2-5; D not resolved. The CDR3 contains 11 residues. With 4 bases removed from V and 7 bases from J, the gap between germline ends came to 7 bases.

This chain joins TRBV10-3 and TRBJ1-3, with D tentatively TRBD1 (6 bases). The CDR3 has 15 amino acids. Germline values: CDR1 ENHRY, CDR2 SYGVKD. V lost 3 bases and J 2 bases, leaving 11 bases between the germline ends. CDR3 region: CAISDAAGAGNTIYF. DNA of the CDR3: TGTGCCATCAGTGACGCCGCAGGGGCTGGAAACACCATATATTTT.

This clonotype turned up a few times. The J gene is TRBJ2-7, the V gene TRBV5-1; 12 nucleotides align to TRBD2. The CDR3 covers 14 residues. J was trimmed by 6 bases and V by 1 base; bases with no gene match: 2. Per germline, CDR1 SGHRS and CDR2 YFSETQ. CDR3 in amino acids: CASSLLTSGGEQYF. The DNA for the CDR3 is TGCGCCAGCAGCTTGCTGACTAGCGGGGGCGAGCAGTACTTC.

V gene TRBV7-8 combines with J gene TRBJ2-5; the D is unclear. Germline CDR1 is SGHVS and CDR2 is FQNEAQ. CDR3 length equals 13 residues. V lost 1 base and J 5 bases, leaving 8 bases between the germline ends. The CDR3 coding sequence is TGTGCCAGCAGCTTAGGGCTCAGGGAGACCCAGTACTTC. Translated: CASSLGLRETQYF.

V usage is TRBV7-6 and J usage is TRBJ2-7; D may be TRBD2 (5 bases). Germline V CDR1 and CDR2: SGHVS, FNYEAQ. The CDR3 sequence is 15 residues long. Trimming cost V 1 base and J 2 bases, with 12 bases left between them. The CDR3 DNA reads TGTGCCAGCAGCTTAGTGGCAGAGGGTCCCTACGAGCAGTACTTC. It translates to CASSLVAEGPYEQYF.

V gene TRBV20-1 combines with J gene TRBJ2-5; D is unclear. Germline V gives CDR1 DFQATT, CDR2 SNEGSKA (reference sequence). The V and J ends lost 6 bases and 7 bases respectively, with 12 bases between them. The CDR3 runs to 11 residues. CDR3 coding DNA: TGCAGTGCCCTGGAAACGAGGACCCAGTACTTC. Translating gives CSALETRTQYF.

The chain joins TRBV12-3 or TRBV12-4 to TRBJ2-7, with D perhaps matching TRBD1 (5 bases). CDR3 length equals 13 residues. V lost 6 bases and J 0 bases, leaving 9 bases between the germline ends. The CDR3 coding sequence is TGTGCCAGCAGAGGGGTAAGCTCCTACGAGCAGTACTTC. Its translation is CASRGVSSYEQYF.

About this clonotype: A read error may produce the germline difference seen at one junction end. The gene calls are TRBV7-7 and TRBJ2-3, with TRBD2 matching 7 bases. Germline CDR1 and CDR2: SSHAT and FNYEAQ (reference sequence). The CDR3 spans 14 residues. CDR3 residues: CASSSGGSVDTQYF. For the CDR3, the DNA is TGTGCTAGCAGCTCCGGCGGGAGCGTGGATACGCAGTATTTT.

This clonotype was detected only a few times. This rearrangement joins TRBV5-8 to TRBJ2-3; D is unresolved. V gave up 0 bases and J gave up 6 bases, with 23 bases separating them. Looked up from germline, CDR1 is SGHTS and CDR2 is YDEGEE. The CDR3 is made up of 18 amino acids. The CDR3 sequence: CASSLGVIAADGLDTQYF. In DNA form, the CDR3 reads TGTGCCAGCAGCTTGGGAGTCATTGCAGCTGATGGTTTGGATACGCAGTATTTT.

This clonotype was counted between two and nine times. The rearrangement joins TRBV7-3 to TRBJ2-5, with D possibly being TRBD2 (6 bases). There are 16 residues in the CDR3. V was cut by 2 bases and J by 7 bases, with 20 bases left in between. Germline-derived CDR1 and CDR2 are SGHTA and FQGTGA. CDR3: CASSLESTRSFGTQYF. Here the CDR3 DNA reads TGTGCCAGCAGCTTAGAATCGACTAGGTCGTTCGGGACCCAGTACTTC.

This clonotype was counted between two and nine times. CDR3 in DNA: TGTGCCAGCATGTCCCAACAAGAGACCCAGTACTTC. Its protein is CASMSQQETQYF. This chain links TRBV7-2 with TRBJ2-5; D gene uncertain. V lost 7 bases and J lost 2, with 8 bases in between. The CDR3 loop spans 12 amino acids. The V gene's germline CDR1 is SGHTA and CDR2 FQGNSA. The whole variable domain, filled in from reference TRBV7-2 and TRBJ2-5, reads GAGVSQSPSNKVTEKGKDVELRCDPISGHTALYWYRQSLGQGLEFLIYFQGNSAPDKSGLPSDRFSAERTGGSVSTLTIQRTQQEDSAVYLCASMSQQETQYFGPGTRLLVL.

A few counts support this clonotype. CDR3 loop: CASSFGRNYGYTF. In DNA, the CDR3 is TGTGCCAGCAGCTTTGGCAGAAACTATGGCTACACCTTC. The chain is built from TRBV7-2 and TRBJ1-2; D unclear. Per the germline V gene, CDR1 is SGHTA and CDR2 is FQGNSA. V was pared by 3 bases and J by 2 bases, with 7 bases between. The CDR3 spans 13 residues.

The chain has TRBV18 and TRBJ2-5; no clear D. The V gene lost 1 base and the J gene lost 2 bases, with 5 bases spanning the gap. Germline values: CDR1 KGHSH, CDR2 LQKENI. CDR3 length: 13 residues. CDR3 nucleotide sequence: TGTGCCAGCTCACCACTTCAGCAAGAGACCCAGTACTTC. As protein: CASSPLQQETQYF.

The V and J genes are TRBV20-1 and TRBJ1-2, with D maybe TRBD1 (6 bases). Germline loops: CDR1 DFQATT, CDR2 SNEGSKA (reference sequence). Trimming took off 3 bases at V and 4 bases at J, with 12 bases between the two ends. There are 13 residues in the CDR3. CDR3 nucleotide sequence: TGCAGTGCTAGTTCAGGGGAAGGCTATGGCTACACCTTC. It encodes CSASSGEGYGYTF.

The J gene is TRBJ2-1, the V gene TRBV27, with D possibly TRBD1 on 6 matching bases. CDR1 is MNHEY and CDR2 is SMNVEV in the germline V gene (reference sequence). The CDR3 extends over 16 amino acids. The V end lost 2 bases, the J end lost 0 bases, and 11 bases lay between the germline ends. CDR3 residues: CASSLQGPSSYNEQFF. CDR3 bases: TGTGCCAGCAGTTTACAGGGGCCTAGCTCCTACAATGAGCAGTTCTTC.

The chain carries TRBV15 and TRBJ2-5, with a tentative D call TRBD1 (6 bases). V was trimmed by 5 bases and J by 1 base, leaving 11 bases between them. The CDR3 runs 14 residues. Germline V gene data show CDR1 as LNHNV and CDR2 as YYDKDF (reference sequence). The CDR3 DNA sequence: TGTGCCACCAGCGGCGCGGACAGCCAAGAGACCCAGTACTTC. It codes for CATSGADSQETQYF. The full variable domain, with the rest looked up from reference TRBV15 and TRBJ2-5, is DAMVIQNPRYQVTQFGKPVTLSCSQTLNHNVMYWYQQKSSQAPKLLFHYYDKDFNNEADTPDNFQSRRPNTSFCFLDIRSPGLGDTAMYLCATSGADSQETQYFGPGTRLLVL.

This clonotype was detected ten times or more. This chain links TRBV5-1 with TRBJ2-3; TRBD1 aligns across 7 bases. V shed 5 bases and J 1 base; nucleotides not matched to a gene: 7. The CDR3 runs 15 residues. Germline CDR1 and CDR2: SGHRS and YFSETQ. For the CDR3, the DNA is TGCGCCAGCAGTTTACGGGACAGCCGCACAGATACGCAGTATTTT. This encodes CASSLRDSRTDTQYF.

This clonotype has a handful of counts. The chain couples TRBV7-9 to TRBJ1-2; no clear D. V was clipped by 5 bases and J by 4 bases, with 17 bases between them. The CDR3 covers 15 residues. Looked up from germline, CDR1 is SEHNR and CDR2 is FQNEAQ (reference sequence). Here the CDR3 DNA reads TGTGCCAGCAGCCTGGGAGGTACGAGCATCTATGGCTACACCTTC. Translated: CASSLGGTSIYGYTF.

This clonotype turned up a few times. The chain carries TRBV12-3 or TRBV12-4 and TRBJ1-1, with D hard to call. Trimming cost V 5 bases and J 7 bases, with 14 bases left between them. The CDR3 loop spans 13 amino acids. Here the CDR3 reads CASSLKTRLEAFF. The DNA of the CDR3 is TGTGCCAGCAGTCTAAAAACCAGACTTGAAGCTTTCTTT.

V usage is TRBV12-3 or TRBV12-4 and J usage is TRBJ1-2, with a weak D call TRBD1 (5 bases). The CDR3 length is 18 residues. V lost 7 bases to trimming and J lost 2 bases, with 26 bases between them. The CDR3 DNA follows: TGTGCCAGCATGCGCCAGGGTTACGGGATCCCCGGGAACTATGGCTACACCTTC. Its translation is CASMRQGYGIPGNYGYTF.

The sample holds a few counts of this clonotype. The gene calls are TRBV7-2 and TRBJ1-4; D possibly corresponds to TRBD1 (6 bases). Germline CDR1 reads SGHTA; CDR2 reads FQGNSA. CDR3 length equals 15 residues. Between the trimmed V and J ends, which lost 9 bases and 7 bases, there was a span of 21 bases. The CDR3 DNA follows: TGTGCCAGTTCCCCCTCGGGGAGGGGGGGTGAAAAACTGTTTTTT. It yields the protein CASSPSGRGGEKLFF.

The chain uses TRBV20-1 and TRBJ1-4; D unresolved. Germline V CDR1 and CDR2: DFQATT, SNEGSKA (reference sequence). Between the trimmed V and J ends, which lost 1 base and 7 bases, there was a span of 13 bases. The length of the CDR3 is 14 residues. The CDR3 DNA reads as TGCAGTGCTAGAGGAAGAGGCGGGAGTGAAAAACTGTTTTTT. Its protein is CSARGRGGSEKLFF.

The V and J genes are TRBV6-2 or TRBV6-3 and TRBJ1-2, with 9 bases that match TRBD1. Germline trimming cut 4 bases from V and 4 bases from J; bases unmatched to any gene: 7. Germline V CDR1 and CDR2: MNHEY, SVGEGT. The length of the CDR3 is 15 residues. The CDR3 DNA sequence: TGTGCCAGCAGTTTCACAGGGGGCCAGAGCTATGGCTACACCTTC. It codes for CASSFTGGQSYGYTF.